This entry lists 26 T cell receptor beta chains sequenced from one sample in a study of T cell responses to AZD1222 COVID-19 vaccine. Libraries were prepared by immunoSEQ multiplex PCR; TCRdb keeps only in-frame clonotypes and omits some of them. The table has around 130,000 clones, roughly 93% seen once. Sequenced here: peripheral blood, sampled on day 0 of AZD1222 vaccination. Receptor source: an adult in good health.

For this clone: Other DNA sequences in the sample encode the same CDR3. The chain carries TRBV5-1 and TRBJ1-1; no clear D gene. Germline V CDR1 and CDR2: SGHRS, YFSETQ. V gave up 1 base and J gave up 2 bases, with 6 bases separating them. This CDR3 contains 13 residues. DNA for the CDR3: TGCGCCAGCAGCTTGTCCCCTAACACTGAAGCTTTCTTT. Protein: CASSLSPNTEAFF.

This clone occurred once. CDR3 in amino acids: CASSLTENTEAFF. The CDR3 DNA is TGTGCCAGCAGTTTAACAGAGAACACTGAAGCTTTCTTT. The chain couples TRBV12-3 or TRBV12-4 to TRBJ1-1; D is undetermined. Trimming shortened V by 2 bases and J by 1 base, and 5 bases separated the two germline ends. CDR3 length: 13 residues.

The chain combines TRBV7-9 with TRBJ2-1; D call uncertain. CDR1 and CDR2 (germline): SEHNR, FQNEAQ (reference sequence). CDR3 size: 13 residues. Trimming stripped 5 bases from V and 6 bases from J, with 11 bases between. CDR3 amino acids: CASSLILGNEQFF. CDR3 sequence (DNA): TGTGCCAGCAGCCTGATCCTAGGCAATGAGCAGTTCTTC.

V gene TRBV27 combines with J gene TRBJ2-5; 9 bases align to TRBD1. Germline lookup yields CDR1 MNHEY and CDR2 SMNVEV (reference sequence). The CDR3 is made up of 17 amino acids. With V trimmed by 5 bases and J by 5 bases, 15 bases remained unmatched. The CDR3 DNA follows: TGTGCCAGCAGTGCCGCCCGTGTGACAGGGGGGTGGGAGACCCAGTACTTC. Translating gives CASSAARVTGGWETQYF.

The genes are TRBV6-2 or TRBV6-3 and TRBJ2-2; TRBD2 aligns across 7 bases. CDR1 and CDR2 (germline): MNHEY, SVGEGT. The CDR3 sequence is 15 residues long. Germline trimming cut 4 bases from V and 1 base from J; bases unmatched to any gene: 3. CDR3 region: CASSWTSLNTGELFF. CDR3 in DNA: TGTGCCAGCAGTTGGACTAGTCTGAACACCGGGGAGCTGTTTTTT.

The chain joins TRBV27 to TRBJ2-1; tentative D call: TRBD1 (5 bases). V was clipped by 4 bases and J by 1 base, with 14 bases between them. CDR1 is MNHEY and CDR2 is SMNVEV in the germline V gene (reference sequence). This CDR3 spans 16 amino acids. The CDR3 is CASSSPSGFSYNEQFF. DNA for the CDR3: TGTGCCAGCAGTTCCCCGTCAGGGTTTTCCTACAATGAGCAGTTCTTC.

Only one count was recorded for this clone. The chain combines TRBV5-1 with TRBJ2-7; D is uncertain. Between the trimmed V and J ends, which lost 1 base and 1 base, there was a span of 9 bases. The CDR3 is made up of 14 amino acids. Germline CDR1 and CDR2: SGHRS and YFSETQ. The CDR3 protein is CASSLLSRSYEQYF. CDR3 nucleotide sequence: TGCGCCAGCAGCTTGCTATCTCGGTCCTACGAGCAGTACTTC.

V gene TRBV6-4 combines with J gene TRBJ1-2; D is possibly TRBD1 (5 bases). V gave up 5 bases and J gave up 5 bases, with 15 bases separating them. Germline-derived CDR1 and CDR2 are MRHNA and SNTAGT. This CDR3 contains 14 residues. CDR3 DNA sequence: TGTGCCAGCAGTTGGGACGGCGAGGAATATGGCTACACCTTC. It translates to CASSWDGEEYGYTF.

The chain joins TRBV19 to TRBJ2-6; TRBD1 agrees at 7 bases. Per the germline V gene, CDR1 is LNHDA and CDR2 is SQIVND (reference sequence). Trimming took 9 bases from V and 1 from J; bases not matched to a gene: 6. The CDR3 has 15 amino acids. The chain's CDR3 is CASRDRGSGANVLTF. The CDR3 DNA reads as TGTGCCAGCAGGGACAGAGGTTCTGGGGCCAACGTCCTGACTTTC.

V is TRBV6-6 and J is TRBJ2-3, with D possibly TRBD2 on 7 matching bases. Trimming pared 7 bases from V and 3 bases from J, leaving 17 bases between. Germline V gives CDR1 MNHNY, CDR2 SVGAGI (reference sequence). There are 15 residues in the CDR3. The CDR3 reads CASTPGRGGTDTQYF. In DNA form, the CDR3 reads TGTGCCAGCACCCCCGGCAGGGGAGGGACAGATACGCAGTATTTT.

This clone was found once. The chain has TRBV29-1 and TRBJ1-1; 7 bases fit TRBD1. V lost 7 bases, J lost 1 base, and 9 bases stayed unmatched. The CDR3 has 14 residues. Germline values: CDR1 SQVTM, CDR2 ANQGSEA. As DNA, the CDR3 is TGCAGCGGGAGCGAGGGGGCGCGGAACACTGAAGCTTTCTTT. This codes for CSGSEGARNTEAFF.

The chain joins TRBV6-1 to TRBJ1-6; tentatively, D is TRBD1 (5 bases). Germline V gene data show CDR1 as MNHNS and CDR2 as SASEGT. The CDR3 contains 17 residues. Trimming pared 2 bases from V and 7 bases from J, leaving 18 bases between. CDR3 in amino acids: CASSELGAGGRNSPLHF. The CDR3 nucleotides read TGTGCCAGCAGTGAATTAGGGGCGGGGGGTCGAAATTCACCCCTCCACTTT.

CDR3 residues: CASRLDSYTGELFF. Written as DNA, the CDR3 is TGTGCCAGCAGGCTAGACAGCTACACCGGGGAGCTGTTTTTT. This sequence joins TRBV7-3 and TRBJ2-2; D is perhaps TRBD1 (5 bases). Germline V gene lookup returns CDR1 SGHTA and CDR2 FQGTGA. V shed 6 bases and J shed 3 bases, with 11 bases lying between them. This CDR3 region has 14 residues.

V gene TRBV5-1 combines with J gene TRBJ2-7; 9 bases match TRBD1. The V gene end was trimmed by 4 bases and the J gene end by 7 bases; junction bases not matched to a gene: 12. CDR3 size: 15 residues. Looked up from germline, CDR1 is SGHRS and CDR2 is YFSETQ. The DNA of the CDR3 is TGCGCCAGCAGCCCGGGACAGGGCGGGCGGGAAGAGCAGTACTTC. Translated: CASSPGQGGREEQYF. The full variable domain, rest sourced from reference TRBV5-1 and TRBJ2-7, is KAGVTQTPRYLIKTRGQQVTLSCSPISGHRSVSWYQQTPGQGLQFLFEYFSETQRNKGNFPGRFSGRQFSNSRSEMNVSTLELGDSALYLCASSPGQGGREEQYFGPGTRLTVT.

V gene TRBV6-6 combines with J gene TRBJ2-7, with no clear D. The CDR3 is 13 amino acids. Germline-derived CDR1 and CDR2 are MNHNY and SVGAGI (reference sequence). V gave up 4 bases and J gave up 0 bases, with 7 bases separating them. CDR3 nucleotides: TGTGCCAGCAGTTCCCAAGCCTCCTACGAGCAGTACTTC. The encoded protein is CASSSQASYEQYF.

The chain has TRBV10-2 and TRBJ1-5, with no clear D. V lost 10 bases to trimming and J lost 0 bases, with 13 bases between them. CDR1 is WSHSY, CDR2 SAAADI, per germline. The CDR3 length is 14 residues. This CDR3 is CATCDRNSNQPQHF. CDR3 in DNA: TGCGCCACTTGTGATAGGAATAGCAATCAGCCCCAGCATTTT.

This clone was detected only a few times. The chain recombines TRBV18 with TRBJ1-1; possible D gene TRBD1, 6 bases. The CDR3 length is 14 residues. V dropped 5 bases and J dropped 2 bases, with 12 bases sitting between them. The germline V gene encodes CDR1 KGHSH and CDR2 LQKENI. The CDR3 DNA is TGTGCCAGCTCAACGGGACAAAGTAACACTGAAGCTTTCTTT. Translating it yields CASSTGQSNTEAFF.

CDR3 sequence (DNA): TGCAGCGACTACAGGGAGAGCACTGAAGCTTTCTTT. It yields the protein CSDYRESTEAFF. This chain uses TRBV29-1 with TRBJ1-1; D is possibly TRBD1 (6 bases). The V gene's germline CDR1 is SQVTM and CDR2 ANQGSEA. Trimming stripped 7 bases from V and 4 bases from J, with 13 bases between. The CDR3 contains 12 residues. The whole variable domain, remainder taken from reference TRBV29-1 and TRBJ1-1, is SAVISQKPSRDICQRGTSLTIQCQVDSQVTMMFWYRQQPGQSLTLIATANQGSEATYESGFVIDKFPISRPNLTFSTLTVSNMSPEDSSIYLCSDYRESTEAFFGQGTRLTVV.

V is TRBV5-4 and J is TRBJ1-2, with a tentative D call TRBD1 (5 bases). This CDR3 has 15 residues. V lost 0 bases and J lost 4, with 13 bases in between. Germline CDR1 SGHNT, CDR2 YYREEE (reference sequence). As DNA, the CDR3 is TGTGCCAGCAGCTTGGCCCGAGGGGCGACCTATGGCTACACCTTC. Translated: CASSLARGATYGYTF.

The rearrangement joins TRBV4-3 to TRBJ1-4, with TRBD1 matching over 7 bases. V shed 0 bases and J 8 bases; nucleotides not matched to a gene: 6. The CDR3 totals 15 residues. Germline CDR1 and CDR2: LGHNA and YSLEER. The CDR3 loop is CASSQEKGAREKLFF. In DNA form, the CDR3 reads TGCGCCAGCAGCCAAGAAAAGGGGGCGCGGGAAAAACTGTTTTTT.

This rearrangement joins TRBV29-1 to TRBJ2-2; 9 bases fit TRBD1. With V trimmed by 6 bases and J by 1 base, 0 bases remained unmatched. CDR1 is SQVTM, CDR2 ANQGSEA, per germline. There are 13 residues in the CDR3. The CDR3: CSVDRGNTGELFF. The DNA of the CDR3 is TGCAGCGTGGACAGGGGGAACACCGGGGAGCTGTTTTTT.

The chain has TRBV30 and TRBJ1-6; D is unclear. The CDR3 has 11 amino acids. Between the trimmed V and J ends, which lost 7 bases and 10 bases, there was a span of 11 bases. CDR1 and CDR2 from the germline V gene are GTSNPN and SVGIG (reference sequence). The CDR3 DNA is TGTGCCTTCTCACGGGTATCACCCCTCCACTTT. This codes for CAFSRVSPLHF.

The chain links TRBV6-2 or TRBV6-3 to TRBJ1-5, with no clear D. The germline V and J ends were trimmed by 4 bases and 7 bases, with 11 bases remaining between them. Germline values: CDR1 MNHEY, CDR2 SVGEGT. The CDR3 consists of 13 residues. CDR3 nucleotide sequence: TGTGCCAGCAGTTTCGCGATAGGCCAGCCCCAGCATTTT. This gives the protein CASSFAIGQPQHF.

V usage is TRBV18 and J usage is TRBJ2-1; 8 positions match TRBD2. The junction had 3 bases not matched to a gene; V was cut back by 5 bases and J by 0 bases. Germline CDR1 and CDR2: KGHSH and LQKENI. The CDR3 runs 15 residues. The DNA for the CDR3 is TGTGCCAGCTCATCCGGGAGGGTCTCCTACAATGAGCAGTTCTTC. Its protein is CASSSGRVSYNEQFF.

This rearrangement joins TRBV24-1 to TRBJ2-5, with D perhaps matching TRBD1 (5 bases). The CDR3 totals 16 residues. V was cut by 6 bases and J by 0 bases, with 16 bases left in between. CDR1 is KGHDR, CDR2 SFDVKD, per germline. The CDR3 DNA follows: TGTGCCACCAGTTCTGGTGTGGACACCTACCAAGAGACCCAGTACTTC. Its protein is CATSSGVDTYQETQYF.

V usage is TRBV4-3 and J usage is TRBJ2-2; D might be TRBD2 (6 bases). Germline V gene lookup returns CDR1 LGHNA and CDR2 YSLEER. This CDR3 has 14 residues. V lost 3 bases to trimming and J lost 4 bases, with 9 bases between them. The DNA of the CDR3 is TGCGCCAGCAGCCAGACCGGGAGCACCGGGGAGCTGTTTTTT. As protein: CASSQTGSTGELFF.